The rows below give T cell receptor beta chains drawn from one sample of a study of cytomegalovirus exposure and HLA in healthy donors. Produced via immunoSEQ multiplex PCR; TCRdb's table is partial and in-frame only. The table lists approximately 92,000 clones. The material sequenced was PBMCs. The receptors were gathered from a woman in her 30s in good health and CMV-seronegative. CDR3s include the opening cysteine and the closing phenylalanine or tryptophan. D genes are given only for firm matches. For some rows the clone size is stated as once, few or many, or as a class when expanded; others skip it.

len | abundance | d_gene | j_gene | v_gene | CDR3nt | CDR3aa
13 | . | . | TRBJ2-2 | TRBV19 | TGTGCCAGTAGTATTGGAGAGAGCGGGGAGCTGTTTTTT | CASSIGESGELFF
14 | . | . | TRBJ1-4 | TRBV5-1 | TGCGCCAGCAGCTTCGCACAGGGCGATGAAAAACTGTTTTTT | CASSFAQGDEKLFF
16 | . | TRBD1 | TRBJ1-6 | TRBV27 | TGTGCCAGCAGTCCTCAAGCCGGGACAGGGTCTTCACCCCTCCACTTT | CASSPQAGTGSSPLHF
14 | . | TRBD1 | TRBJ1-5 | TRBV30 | TGTGCCTGGAGTGCCGGGACAGCAGATCAGCCCCAGCATTTT | CAWSAGTADQPQHF
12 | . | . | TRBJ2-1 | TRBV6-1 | TGTGCCAGCAGTGAAGGGCTCTTACGAAGGTTCTTC | CASSEGLLRRFF
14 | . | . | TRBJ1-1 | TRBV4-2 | TGTGCCAGCAGCCAAACGGGGGGCGAGACTGAAGCTTTCTTT | CASSQTGGETEAFF
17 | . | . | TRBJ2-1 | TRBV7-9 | TGTGCCAGCAGCTCGCGGTGGGGAGTGATGTCCTACAATGAGCAGTTCTTC | CASSSRWGVMSYNEQFF
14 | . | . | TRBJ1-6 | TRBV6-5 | TGTGCCAGCAGCTCTACAGGGAGTGGGTCACCCCTCCACTTT | CASSSTGSGSPLHF
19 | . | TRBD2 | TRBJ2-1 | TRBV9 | TGTGCCAGCAGCGTAACGGGACTAGCGGGGCCTGAGGCACATGATGAGCAGTTCTTC | CASSVTGLAGPEAHDEQFF
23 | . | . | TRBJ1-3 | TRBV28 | TGTGCCAGCAGTTTCTTCTCCTCAGGACGAAGACCCACGGGACTCCGCTCTGGAAACACCATATATTTT | CASSFFSSGRRPTGLRSGNTIYF
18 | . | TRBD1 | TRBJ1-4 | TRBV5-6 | TGTGCCAGCAGCTTTCTAACGACAGGGGGCGCGGCTAATGAAAAACTGTTTTTT | CASSFLTTGGAANEKLFF
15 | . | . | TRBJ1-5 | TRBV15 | TGTGCCACCAGCAGGCAGGCCTATCCAGATCAGCCCCAGCATTTT | CATSRQAYPDQPQHF
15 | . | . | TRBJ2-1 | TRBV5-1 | TGCGCCAGCAGCTTGGGGGCGGGGGCAGACAATGAGCAGTTCTTC | CASSLGAGADNEQFF
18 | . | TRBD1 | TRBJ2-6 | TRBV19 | TGTGCCAGTAGTATTTGGCGGACAGGGGGCGCTGGGGCCAACGTCCTGACTTTC | CASSIWRTGGAGANVLTF
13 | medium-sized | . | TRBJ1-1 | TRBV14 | TGTGCCAGCAGCCAAGATCCCACTCTTGAAGCTTTCTTT | CASSQDPTLEAFF
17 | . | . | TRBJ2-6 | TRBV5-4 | TGTGCCAGCAAGGGGCGAGCTACGACTTCTGGGGCCAACGTCCTGACTTTC | CASKGRATTSGANVLTF
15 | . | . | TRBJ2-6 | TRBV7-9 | TGTGCCAGCAGCGTCCTAGACTCTGGGGCCAACGTCCTGACTTTC | CASSVLDSGANVLTF
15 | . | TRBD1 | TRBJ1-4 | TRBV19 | TGTGCCAGTAGTCCAGAGGACAGGGTCGAAGAAAAACTGTTTTTT | CASSPEDRVEEKLFF
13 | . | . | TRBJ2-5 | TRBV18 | TGTGCCAGCTCATCATCCGGGAGAGAGACCCAGTACTTC | CASSSSGRETQYF
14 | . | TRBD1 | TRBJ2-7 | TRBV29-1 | TGCAGCGTTGCCGGGACAGGCGAATCCTACGAGCAGTACTTC | CSVAGTGESYEQYF
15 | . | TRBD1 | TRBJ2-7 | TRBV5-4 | TGTGCCAGCAGCTTGATCGGACAGGATCCCTACGAGCAGTACTTC | CASSLIGQDPYEQYF
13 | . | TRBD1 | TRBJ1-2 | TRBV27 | TGTGCCAGCAGTCCCAGGGACAGCTATGGCTACACCTTC | CASSPRDSYGYTF
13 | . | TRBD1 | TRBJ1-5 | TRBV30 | TGTGCCTGGAGTGGGACAGGCGATCAGCCCCAGCATTTT | CAWSGTGDQPQHF
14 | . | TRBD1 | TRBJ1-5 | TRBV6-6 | TGTGCCAGCAGTGGACAGGGCGTGGTTCAGCCCCAGCATTTT | CASSGQGVVQPQHF
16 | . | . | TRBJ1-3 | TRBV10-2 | TGCGCCAGCACTATCCGGTGGACAGCCTCTGGAAACACCATATATTTT | CASTIRWTASGNTIYF
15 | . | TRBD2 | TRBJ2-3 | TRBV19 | TGTGCCAGTACGCGGGGGGCCCTCGGCACAGATACGCAGTATTTT | CASTRGALGTDTQYF
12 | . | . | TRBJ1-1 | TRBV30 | TGTGCCTGGAGCGGGATGAACACTGAAGCTTTCTTT | CAWSGMNTEAFF
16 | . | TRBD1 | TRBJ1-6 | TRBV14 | TGTGCCAGCAGCCAATCAACAGGGGTAGGAGATTCACCCCTCCACTTT | CASSQSTGVGDSPLHF
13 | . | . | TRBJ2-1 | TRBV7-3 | TGTGCCAGCAGCCCGACAGTCCTCGGTGAGCAGTTCTTC | CASSPTVLGEQFF
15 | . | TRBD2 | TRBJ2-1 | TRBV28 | TGTGCCAGCAGTTTACAGGGACTAGCGTACAATGAGCAGTTCTTC | CASSLQGLAYNEQFF
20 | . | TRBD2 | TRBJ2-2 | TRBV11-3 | TGTGCCAGCAGCCCAGGGGTTCCCCTAGCGGGGGGGCCCGACACCGGGGAGCTGTTTTTT | CASSPGVPLAGGPDTGELFF
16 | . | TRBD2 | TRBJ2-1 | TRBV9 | TGTGCCAGCAGCGTAGATCAGCGGGGGGTCTCCAATGAGCAGTTCTTC | CASSVDQRGVSNEQFF
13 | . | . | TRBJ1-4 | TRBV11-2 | TGTGCCAGCCAGGAATGGCTTAATGAAAAACTGTTTTTT | CASQEWLNEKLFF
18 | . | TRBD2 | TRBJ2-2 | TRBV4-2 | TGTGCCAGCAGCCTCTCCCTCGCGGGAGGGCCCGACACCGGGGAGCTGTTTTTT | CASSLSLAGGPDTGELFF
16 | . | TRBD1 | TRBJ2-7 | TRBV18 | TGTGCCAGCTCACCCGGCGTGGGACAGGGGGCGCGAGAGCAGTACTTC | CASSPGVGQGAREQYF
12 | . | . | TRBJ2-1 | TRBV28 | TGTGCCAGCACCCCTCAGGACAATGAGCAGTTCTTC | CASTPQDNEQFF
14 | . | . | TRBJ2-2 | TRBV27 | TGTGCCAGCAGGGGCCCAGGGATGGCCGGGGAGCTGTTTTTT | CASRGPGMAGELFF
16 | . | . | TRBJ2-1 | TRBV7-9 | TGTGCCAGCAGCAGTGGTACTTTGAGCTCCTACAATGAGCAGTTCTTC | CASSSGTLSSYNEQFF
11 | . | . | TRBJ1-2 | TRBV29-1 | TGCAGCGTTGCCGGAGCGGGTGGCTACACCTTC | CSVAGAGGYTF
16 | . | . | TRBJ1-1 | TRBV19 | TGTGCCAGTAGTAGCATCAGGACAGCTTTGAACACTGAAGCTTTCTTT | CASSSIRTALNTEAFF
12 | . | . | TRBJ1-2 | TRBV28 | TGTGCCAGCAGACGGGGTAACTATGGCTACACCTTC | CASRRGNYGYTF
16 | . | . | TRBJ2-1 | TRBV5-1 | TGCGCCAGCAGCTTTTCGCCTAGCCGGGGATACAATGAGCAGTTCTTC | CASSFSPSRGYNEQFF
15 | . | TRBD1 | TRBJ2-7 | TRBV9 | TGTGCCAGCAGCCCACAGGGGTCGAGCTCCTACGAGCAGTACTTC | CASSPQGSSSYEQYF
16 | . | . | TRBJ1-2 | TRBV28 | TGTGCCAGTAAACCCCACGACAGGTTTTCTGGCTATGGCTACACCTTC | CASKPHDRFSGYGYTF
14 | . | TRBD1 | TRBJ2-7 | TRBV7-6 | TGTGCCAGCAGCTTCGGACAGGGCTTCCACGAGCAGTACTTC | CASSFGQGFHEQYF